The next 8 T cell receptor beta chains were all read from a single sample in a study of response to subunit inactivated influenza vaccine. From the RT-PCR reads, TCRdb called clonotypes with MiXCR, one entry per CDR3 protein. The table records roughly 650,000 distinct CDR3 sequences, approximately 15% of them present only once. Sequencing was performed on PBMCs from blood, taken approximately 15 days before vaccination. The receptors come from a man aged 45-65 years who received an inactivated influenza vaccine.

This sequence joins TRBV18 and TRBJ1-5; D perhaps matches TRBD1 (6 bases). V was cut by 3 bases and J by 3 bases, with 12 bases left in between. CDR3 length: 15 amino acids. Germline V gene lookup returns CDR1 KGHSH and CDR2 LQKENI. The CDR3 spells CASSPEGQINQPQHF. Here the CDR3 DNA reads TGTGCCAGCTCACCCGAAGGACAGATCAATCAGCCCCAGCATTTT. The entire variable domain, with the rest obtained from reference TRBV18 and TRBJ1-5, is as follows: NAGVMQNPRHLVRRRGQEARLRCSPMKGHSHVYWYRQLPEEGLKFMVYLQKENIIDESGMPKERFSAEFPKEGPSILRIQQVVRGDSAAYFCASSPEGQINQPQHFGDGTRLSIL.

The chain has TRBV12-3 or TRBV12-4 and TRBJ2-6, with 12 bases matching TRBD1. This CDR3 is 18 amino acids long. Trimming took 6 bases from V and 4 from J; bases not matched to a gene: 10. In DNA form, the CDR3 reads TGTGCCAGCAGAAGGGACAGGGGGCGGGTTGGAGGGGCCAACGTCCTGACTTTC. It yields the protein CASRRDRGRVGGANVLTF.

The chain carries TRBV12-3 or TRBV12-4 and TRBJ1-2, with 7 bases that match TRBD1. CDR3 length equals 15 residues. Germline trimming cut 6 bases from V and 2 bases from J; bases unmatched to any gene: 9. The CDR3 spells CASSALGTANYGYTF. CDR3 sequence (DNA): TGTGCCAGCAGCGCCCTCGGGACAGCAAACTATGGCTACACCTTC.

The chain recombines TRBV20-1 with TRBJ2-5; D is ambiguous. Deletions cut 2 bases from V and 1 base from J, with 5 bases between. Germline lookup yields CDR1 DFQATT and CDR2 SNEGSKA (reference sequence). The CDR3 covers 12 residues. The CDR3 DNA follows: TGCAGTGCTAGAAGGTCCCAAGAGACCCAGTACTTC. Translating gives CSARRSQETQYF.

This clonotype was found many times. The chain uses TRBV5-8 and TRBJ1-5; maybe TRBD1 (6 bases). Germline CDR1 SGHTS, CDR2 YDEGEE. V gave up 6 bases and J gave up 6 bases, with 19 bases separating them. CDR3 length: 15 residues. CDR3 in DNA: TGTGCCAGCACCCCTCGGGGGGGCATCAGTCAGCCCCAGCATTTT. Translation gives CASTPRGGISQPQHF.

CDR3 amino acids: CASSNVYEQYF. Written as DNA, the CDR3 is TGTGCCAGCAGCAACGTATACGAGCAGTACTTC. The chain recombines TRBV3-1 with TRBJ2-7, with D unclear. The CDR3 consists of 11 residues. V gave up 5 bases and J gave up 4 bases, with 6 bases separating them. Per the germline V gene, CDR1 is LGHDT and CDR2 is YNNKEL (reference sequence).

The V and J genes are TRBV21-1 and TRBJ2-3; the DNA was not used to check the table's D call, TRBD1. TRBV21-1 is classified as a pseudogene. The CDR3 has 15 residues. CDR3 coding DNA: TGTGCCAGCAGCGCGGCGGGGGCCGAGGCAGATACGCAGTATTTT. It encodes CASSAAGAEADTQYF.

The chain employs TRBV28 and TRBJ2-7; the D call may be TRBD1 or TRBD2 (5 bases each). Germline assignment: CDR1 MDHEN and CDR2 SYDVKM. V lost 5 bases to trimming and J lost 4 bases, with 18 bases between them. The CDR3 loop spans 15 amino acids. The CDR3 coding sequence is TGTGCCAGCAGTCTTGGGACGTGGGATGGGTACGAGCAGTACTTC. Protein sequence: CASSLGTWDGYEQYF.